The text below deals with one T cell receptor beta chain. Its antigen is as yet unknown. The data derive from a study of T cells in tumors after PD-1 blockade. Study background: Patients received pembrolizumab 200 mg every 3 weeks or cemiplimab 350 mg every 2 weeks. During anti-PD-1 treatment, some patients continued daily vismodegib 150 mg. Study findings and constraints: About 45% of tumor TCR clonotypes were also found in blood.

The CDR3 sequence is 15 residues long. Template: tumor biopsy or peripheral blood genomic DNA, roughly 550-6,500 ng per sample. The data were produced by immunoSEQ multiplex PCR, yet TCRdb's version contains in-frame clones alone and is incomplete. The data show 45,000 to 60,000 clones, more than 65% seen once. This material consisted of PBMCs, taken before anti-PD-1 therapy. The clonotype was recovered from a human donor with advanced basal cell or squamous cell carcinoma (not recorded which). This sequence joins TRBV21-1 and TRBJ2-5; the table's D call of TRBD2 was not tested on the DNA. TRBV21-1 is annotated as a pseudogene. CDR3 DNA sequence: TGTGCCAGCAGCACAAGCGGGATGTCTGCGCAGACCCAGTACTTC. Translated: CASSTSGMSAQTQYF.